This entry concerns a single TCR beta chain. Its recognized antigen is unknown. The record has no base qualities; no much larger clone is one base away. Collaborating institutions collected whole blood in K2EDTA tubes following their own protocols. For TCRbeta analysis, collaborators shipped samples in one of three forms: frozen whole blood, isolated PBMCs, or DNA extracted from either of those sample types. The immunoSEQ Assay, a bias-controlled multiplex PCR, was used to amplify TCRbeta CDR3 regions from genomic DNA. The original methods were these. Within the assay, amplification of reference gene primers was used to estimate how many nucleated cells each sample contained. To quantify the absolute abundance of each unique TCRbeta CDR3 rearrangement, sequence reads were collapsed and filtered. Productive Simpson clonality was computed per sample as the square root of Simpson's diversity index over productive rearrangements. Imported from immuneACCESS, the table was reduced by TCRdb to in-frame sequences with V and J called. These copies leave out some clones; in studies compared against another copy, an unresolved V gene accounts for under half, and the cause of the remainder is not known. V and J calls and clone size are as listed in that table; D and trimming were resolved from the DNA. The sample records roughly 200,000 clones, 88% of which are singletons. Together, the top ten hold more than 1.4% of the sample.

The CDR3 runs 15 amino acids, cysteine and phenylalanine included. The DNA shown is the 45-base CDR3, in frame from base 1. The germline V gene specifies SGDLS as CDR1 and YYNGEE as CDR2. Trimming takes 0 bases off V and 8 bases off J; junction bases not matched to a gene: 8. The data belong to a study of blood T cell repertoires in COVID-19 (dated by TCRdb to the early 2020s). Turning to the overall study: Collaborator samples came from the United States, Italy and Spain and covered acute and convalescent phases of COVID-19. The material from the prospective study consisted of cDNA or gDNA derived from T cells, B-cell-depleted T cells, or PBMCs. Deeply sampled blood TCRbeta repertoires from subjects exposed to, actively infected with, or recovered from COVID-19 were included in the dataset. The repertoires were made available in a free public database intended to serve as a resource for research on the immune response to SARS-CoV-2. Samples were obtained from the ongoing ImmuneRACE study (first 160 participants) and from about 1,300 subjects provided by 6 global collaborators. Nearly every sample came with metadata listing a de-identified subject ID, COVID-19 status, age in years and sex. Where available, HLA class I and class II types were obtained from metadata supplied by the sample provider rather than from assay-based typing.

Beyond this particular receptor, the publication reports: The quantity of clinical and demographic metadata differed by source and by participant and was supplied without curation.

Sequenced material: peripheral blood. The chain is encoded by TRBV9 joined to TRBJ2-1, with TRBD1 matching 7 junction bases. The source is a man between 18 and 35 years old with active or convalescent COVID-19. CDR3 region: CASSVAPRGGDEQFF. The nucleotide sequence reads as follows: TGTGCCAGCAGCGTAGCTCCGAGAGGGGGCGATGAGCAGTTCTTC.